This T cell receptor beta chain derives from a study of T cell repertoires in cytomegalovirus infection (dated by TCRdb to about 2019). Turning to the overall study: The HLA type of each donor mattered for the analysis, because public TCR beta signatures pointed to carriage of CMV infection along with the matching HLA type.

Its CDR3 holds 11 amino acids, cysteine through phenylalanine. The CDR3 DNA has 33 bases and is translated from base 1. CDR1 and CDR2, per the germline V gene (reference sequence), are MNHEY and SMNVEV. V loses 4 bases of germline sequence and J loses 5 bases, and the interval between the two ends is 4 bases. Beyond this particular receptor, the publication reports: The ex vivo response was dominated by HLA-C-restricted CMV-specific TCR beta clonotypes, and the single most frequent clonotype in two of eight donors was supplied by these HLA-C-restricted clonotypes. Carriers of CMV infection plus the relevant HLA type were discriminated by the cumulative frequency of public TCR beta family members in the study cohort and in an independent roughly 350-donor cohort.

TCRdb shows the sequencer as Illumina HiSeq 1500. Using fastp trimming at Q25 and MiXCR clonotype assembly, TCRdb reanalyzed the public sequencing data and kept in-frame beta chains. Duplicate CDR3 protein sequences are folded into a single record with the most common DNA and genes. Recorded for this sample are around 630,000 distinct CDR3 sequences; approximately 24% of them occurred a single time. The ten largest clones represent 8% of the sample. This clonotype was seen at least ten times. This receptor's antigen is unknown. No base qualities exist here, and no much larger clone lies one base off it.

The receptor was isolated from a human donor in good health (CMV status not recorded). Some clones in this sample may be carry-over from other donors' samples. The material sequenced was CD8+ T cells from PBMCs. The chain couples TRBV27 to TRBJ2-3, with the D gene uncertain. The CDR3 here reads CASSSIDTQYF. The DNA sequence reads TGTGCCAGCAGTTCTATAGATACGCAGTATTTT.